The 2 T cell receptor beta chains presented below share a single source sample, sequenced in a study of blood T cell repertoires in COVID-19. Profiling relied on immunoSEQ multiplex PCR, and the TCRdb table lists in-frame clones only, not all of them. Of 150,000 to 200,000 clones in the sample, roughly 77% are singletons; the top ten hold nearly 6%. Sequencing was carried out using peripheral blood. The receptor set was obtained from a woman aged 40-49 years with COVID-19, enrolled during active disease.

CDR3 in amino acids: CASSVSPGVGNTIYF. In nucleotides, the CDR3 is TGTGCCAGCAGCGTAAGTCCAGGGGTTGGAAACACCATATATTTT. This chain uses TRBV9 with TRBJ1-3; D is possibly TRBD1 (6 bases). CDR3 size: 15 residues. Germline lookup yields CDR1 SGDLS and CDR2 YYNGEE. Trimming removed 1 base at V and 3 bases at J, with 11 bases between.

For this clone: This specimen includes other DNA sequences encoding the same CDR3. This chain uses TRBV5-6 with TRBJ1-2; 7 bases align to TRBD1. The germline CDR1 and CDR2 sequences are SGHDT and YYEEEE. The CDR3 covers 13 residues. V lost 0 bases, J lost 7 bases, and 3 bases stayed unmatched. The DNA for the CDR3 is TGTGCCAGCAGCTTGGGACAGGGCGGTGGCTACACCTTC. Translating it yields CASSLGQGGGYTF.